The present T cell receptor (beta chain) was sequenced within a study of monozygotic twins with inflammatory bowel disease. Donors each contributed one blood sample measuring about 2.4 ml. Germline V CDR1 and CDR2: KGHSH, LQKENI. CDR3 length equals 16 residues. TCRdb processed the 5' RACE reads again and assigns one entry to each CDR3 protein, with no DNA. The data show some 170,000 distinct CDR3 sequences, and the top ten clones hold 2% to 3%. Sequenced material: blood. The sequence came from a human donor with ulcerative colitis or Crohn's disease, or a healthy co-twin of an affected twin (not recorded which). The chain joins TRBV18 to TRBJ1-1. CDR3: CASSPEIAGRNTEAFF. Supplemented by reference TRBV18 and TRBJ1-1, the full variable domain reads NAGVMQNPRHLVRRRGQEARLRCSPMKGHSHVYWYRQLPEEGLKFMVYLQKENIIDESGMPKERFSAEFPKEGPSILRIQQVVRGDSAAYFCASSPEIAGRNTEAFFGQGTRLTVV.